Below, 7 T cell receptor beta chains from the same sample are listed, as sequenced in a study of blood T cell repertoires in COVID-19. Clones were sequenced by immunoSEQ multiplex PCR, and TCRdb holds only the in-frame ones, with some missing. Among approximately 4,000 clones, around 73% were seen once, and the ten largest hold around two fifths. Specimen: peripheral blood. The receptors stem from a human donor with active or convalescent COVID-19. The donor label of this sample is uncertain.

V gene TRBV7-6 combines with J gene TRBJ2-3; TRBD2 is a possible D gene (5 bases). Per the germline V gene, CDR1 is SGHVS and CDR2 is FNYEAQ. This CDR3 is 16 amino acids long. Trimming removed 1 base at V and 0 bases at J, with 11 bases between. CDR3 protein: CASSLVASSSTDTQYF. Here the CDR3 DNA reads TGTGCCAGCAGCTTAGTGGCTAGCTCGAGCACAGATACGCAGTATTTT.

The chain carries TRBV25-1 and TRBJ2-2; the D gene is possibly TRBD1 (6 bases). Germline V gene sequence: CDR1 MGHDK, CDR2 SYGVNS. Trimming shortened V by 4 bases and J by 5 bases, and 8 bases separated the two germline ends. The CDR3 is made up of 13 amino acids. CDR3 coding DNA: TGTGCCAGCAGTGGTAGGGGGACCGGGGAGCTGTTTTTT. Its protein is CASSGRGTGELFF. Looking up the rest from reference TRBV25-1 and TRBJ2-2 gives the full variable domain: EADIYQTPRYLVIGTGKKITLECSQTMGHDKMYWYQQDPGMELHLIHYSYGVNSTEKGDLSSESTVSRIRTEHFPLTLESARPSHTSQYLCASSGRGTGELFFGEGSRLTVL.

This rearrangement joins TRBV10-3 to TRBJ2-7; a possible D gene is TRBD1 (5 bases). CDR3 size: 12 residues. V lost 10 bases to trimming and J lost 0 bases, with 10 bases between them. The germline gives CDR1 ENHRY, CDR2 SYGVKD. The CDR3 sequence is CATSTDSYEQYF. The CDR3 DNA follows: TGTGCCACTTCGACAGACTCCTACGAGCAGTACTTC.

The DNA for the CDR3 is TGTGCCAGCAGCTTAGCGGGGACACCCTCTGGGGCCAACGTCCTGACTTTC. Protein: CASSLAGTPSGANVLTF. The rearrangement uses TRBV7-9 and TRBJ2-6; a weak D match, TRBD1 (6 bases). The CDR3 runs 17 residues. V lost 0 bases, J lost 0 bases, and 9 bases lay in between. Germline lookup yields CDR1 SEHNR and CDR2 FQNEAQ (reference sequence).

V usage is TRBV25-1 and J usage is TRBJ1-2; no definite D call. The CDR3 extends over 13 amino acids. The V gene's germline CDR1 is MGHDK and CDR2 SYGVNS. Deletions cut 5 bases from V and 8 bases from J, with 15 bases between. The CDR3 DNA follows: TGTGCCAGCAGTATTAAGGCTAGCCGGGGCTACACCTTC. This encodes CASSIKASRGYTF.

This clone appeared once. This chain uses TRBV4-1 with TRBJ2-1, with TRBD2 as a possible D gene (6 bases). Germline-derived CDR1 and CDR2 are MGHRA and YSYEKL. The CDR3 is made up of 16 amino acids. V lost 1 base, J lost 0 bases, and 10 bases lay in between. DNA of the CDR3: TGCGCCAGCAGCCAAGCGGGAGAGACCTCCTACAATGAGCAGTTCTTC. Protein product: CASSQAGETSYNEQFF.

The rearrangement uses TRBV18 and TRBJ2-5; D is perhaps TRBD1 (5 bases). The CDR3 runs 13 residues. Germline V gene sequence: CDR1 KGHSH, CDR2 LQKENI. Trimming cost V 3 bases and J 5 bases, with 10 bases left between them. CDR3: CASSPGRVETQYF. Here the CDR3 DNA reads TGTGCCAGCTCACCCGGCAGGGTGGAGACCCAGTACTTC.